This TCR beta chain was recorded in a study of T cells after yellow fever vaccination. The overall study: Preparing low-cell-number fractions relied on SMART-Seq v4 Ultra Low Input.

Broader study findings: At about 97% for CD4 and around 91% for CD8, most primary-vaccination clones showed up again after the booster.

CDR3 length: 15 residues. V shed 5 bases and J 2 bases; nucleotides not matched to a gene: 7. Germline CDR1 is LNHDA and CDR2 is SQIVND (reference sequence). This clonotype showed up just a few times. The target antigen is unknown. The study made its TCR cDNA through 5'RACE template switching. That step introduced a universal primer site along with UMIs. A single record per CDR3 protein comes from TCRdb applying MiXCR to the 5' RACE reads. The sample lists 300,000 to 450,000 distinct CDR3 sequences; roughly 7.5% were seen once. The chain couples TRBV19 to TRBJ2-7; 9 positions match TRBD2. Sequenced material: PBMCs, taken about 41 days after the first yellow fever vaccination. The receptor comes from a man in his late teens or twenties who received the YFV17D yellow fever vaccine. The chain's CDR3 is CASSVAGGGAYEQYV. The CDR3 coding sequence is TGTGCCAGTAGTGTCGCTGGCGGGGGGGCCTACGAGCAGTACGTC.